A selection of T cell receptor beta chains follows, all from one sample in a study of blood T cell repertoires in COVID-19. Sequenced by immunoSEQ multiplex PCR; TCRdb stores in-frame clones only, minus some. The sample lists over 150,000 clones; 80% to 85% were seen once. The sample consisted of peripheral blood. The source is a man aged 18 to 29 with active or convalescent COVID-19. Each CDR3 is given with its conserved first and last residue. D genes are given only for firm matches. Clone size is stated in some rows and not others, as once, few, many or a class when expanded.

v_gene	j_gene	abundance	d_gene	CDR3nt	CDR3aa
TRBV27	TRBJ2-7	.	TRBD1	TGTGCCAGCAGTTCCCAGACAGGGACCGAGCAGTACTTC	CASSSQTGTEQYF
TRBV7-3	TRBJ2-7	.	TRBD2	TGTGCCAGCAGCTTAATGGGACTAATTAACTACGAGCAGTACTTC	CASSLMGLINYEQYF
TRBV15	TRBJ1-5	.	TRBD1	TGTGCCACCAGCAGAAGGACAGGGAGTCAGCCCCAGCATTTT	CATSRRTGSQPQHF
TRBV5-1	TRBJ1-4	.	TRBD1	TGCGCCAGCAGCTTACCACAGGGGGCGAATGAAAAACTGTTTTTT	CASSLPQGANEKLFF
TRBV5-1	TRBJ1-1	.	TRBD1	TGCGCCAGCAGCTTGTCGACCACAGGGGTGAACACTGAAGCTTTCTTT	CASSLSTTGVNTEAFF
TRBV11-3	TRBJ2-1	.	.	TGTGCCAGCAGCTTAGTGGGGGCTAGTAATGAGCAGTTCTTC	CASSLVGASNEQFF
TRBV7-3	TRBJ2-1	once	TRBD2	TGTGCCAGCAGCTTACTAGCGGGCCTAAACAATGAGCAGTTCTTC	CASSLLAGLNNEQFF
TRBV3-1/TRBV3-2	TRBJ1-3	.	TRBD1	TGTGCCAGCAGCTCGGGACAGGGAAACACCATATATTTT	CASSSGQGNTIYF
TRBV29-1	TRBJ2-3	few	TRBD2	TGCAGCGTTGAAGATCGCGTAACTAGCGGGATCACAGATACGCAGTATTTT	CSVEDRVTSGITDTQYF
TRBV2	TRBJ1-2	.	.	TGTGCCAGCAGTGGATTCAACTTGTATGGCTACACCTTC	CASSGFNLYGYTF
TRBV29-1	TRBJ2-1	.	.	TGCAGCGTTGAGAGAGGTAGTCTCAGTGAGCAGTTCTTC	CSVERGSLSEQFF
TRBV21-1	TRBJ1-3	.	.	TGTGCCAGCAGCAAAGCCCAAGGGACAATCGATGGAAACACCATATATTTT	CASSKAQGTIDGNTIYF
TRBV21-1	TRBJ2-1	.	.	TGTGCCAGCAGCAAAGAAATAGCGGTAGTCTCCTACAATGAGCAGTTCTTC	CASSKEIAVVSYNEQFF
TRBV19	TRBJ1-1	once	TRBD1	TGTGCCAGTAGTATCACGGTAGGGGGCGGTACTGAAGCTTTCTTT	CASSITVGGGTEAFF
TRBV7-9	TRBJ2-2	.	TRBD1	TGTGCCAGCAGCCGGACAGGGGTGAACACCGGGGAGCTGTTTTTT	CASSRTGVNTGELFF
TRBV6-1	TRBJ2-1	few	.	TGTGCCAGCAGTGCCCTACGTAATCGGGGTCTCAATGAGCAGTTCTTC	CASSALRNRGLNEQFF
TRBV18	TRBJ1-1	.	.	TGTGCCAGCTCACCAACAGGGTCTGAAGCTTTCTTT	CASSPTGSEAFF
TRBV11-3	TRBJ2-7	.	TRBD1	TGTGCCAGCAGCTCAATTTGGGGACAGCTCTCCTACGAGCAGTACTTC	CASSSIWGQLSYEQYF
TRBV12-5	TRBJ1-1	.	.	TGTGCTAGTGGTTTGCCCTCAGGGGTAGGCACTGAAGCTTTCTTT	CASGLPSGVGTEAFF
TRBV10-2	TRBJ2-3	.	TRBD1	TGCGCCAGCGGGGCGGGACAGGGGATTTCGTGGGATACGCAGTATTTT	CASGAGQGISWDTQYF
TRBV13	TRBJ1-3	.	.	TGTGCCAGCAGCTTAGGCAAAATCTCTGGAAACACCATATATTTT	CASSLGKISGNTIYF
TRBV28	TRBJ2-7	.	.	TGTGCCAGCAATCAAATGACAGAATCCTACGAGCAGTACTTC	CASNQMTESYEQYF
TRBV28	TRBJ2-7	.	.	TGTGCCAGCAGACCCGTTAGCCGAACCTACGAGCAGTACTTC	CASRPVSRTYEQYF
TRBV29-1	TRBJ1-2	.	.	TGCAGCGTTGGCCCTATGGAGGGTTCGGTCGGCTACACCTTC	CSVGPMEGSVGYTF
TRBV10-3	TRBJ2-7	.	TRBD1	TGTGCCATCTCCTCCAGGGGGCCTCTCTGGGAGCAGTACTTC	CAISSRGPLWEQYF
TRBV7-7	TRBJ2-1	.	TRBD1	TGTGCCAGCAGCGAGGGACAGGGTGCTTACAATGAGCAGTTCTTC	CASSEGQGAYNEQFF
TRBV30	TRBJ2-2	.	.	TGTGCCTGGAATAGAGATTTCACCGGGGAGCTGTTTTTT	CAWNRDFTGELFF
TRBV9	TRBJ2-7	.	.	TGTGCCAGCAGCGTAGCTACGGGTCAGATCTACGAGCAGTACTTC	CASSVATGQIYEQYF
TRBV29-1	TRBJ2-1	once	TRBD2	TGCAGCCTGGGGTTAGCGGGAGGGGCGACTTTTAATGAGCAGTTCTTC	CSLGLAGGATFNEQFF
TRBV5-1	TRBJ2-1	.	TRBD1	TGCGCCAGCAGCTTAGGGACAGGGTTCTACAATGAGCAGTTCTTC	CASSLGTGFYNEQFF
TRBV4-3	TRBJ2-2	.	TRBD1	TGCGCCAGCAGCCAAGATCTGCGGACAGGAAACACCGGGGAGCTGTTTTTT	CASSQDLRTGNTGELFF
TRBV4-1	TRBJ1-4	.	.	TGCGCCAGCAGCCAGCGCACAACTAATGAAAAACTGTTTTTT	CASSQRTTNEKLFF
TRBV28	TRBJ2-2	.	TRBD1	TGTGCCAGCAAGGGACAGGGATTCGACACCGGGGAGCTGTTTTTT	CASKGQGFDTGELFF
TRBV24-1	TRBJ2-7	.	.	TGTGCCACCAGGAAACCGGGACACGTTAGGAACGAGCAGTACTTC	CATRKPGHVRNEQYF
TRBV2	TRBJ1-4	.	.	TGTGCCAGCATCCGGGACATCGATGAAAAACTGTTTTTT	CASIRDIDEKLFF
TRBV11-2	TRBJ1-2	.	TRBD1	TGTGCCAGCAGCTTAGCGACAGGGAACTACTATGGCTACACCTTC	CASSLATGNYYGYTF
TRBV6-5	TRBJ1-3	.	.	TGTGCCAGCATTCTAGGATCCGGAAACACCATATATTTT	CASILGSGNTIYF
TRBV5-1	TRBJ1-1	.	TRBD1	TGCGCCAGCAGCCTTAGTCCCGGGACAGGGCGGGGAGCTTTCTTT	CASSLSPGTGRGAFF
TRBV30	TRBJ1-2	.	.	TGTGCCTGTCAGGGTTATGGCTACACCTTC	CACQGYGYTF
TRBV5-6	TRBJ1-3	.	TRBD1	TGTGCCAGCAGCGGGGGACAGGGGACTGGAAACACCATATATTTT	CASSGGQGTGNTIYF
TRBV6-5	TRBJ2-1	.	TRBD1	TGTGCCAGCAGAAAGGGACAGGGTACCTACAATGAGCAGTTCTTC	CASRKGQGTYNEQFF
TRBV6-6	TRBJ1-6	once	TRBD1	TGTGCCAGCAGTCCTACCGGACAGGGGTATTCACCCCTCCACTTT	CASSPTGQGYSPLHF